This TCR beta chain is drawn from a study of beta chain features in type 1 diabetes. Study summary: Healthy donors resembled patients in age, gender and cell yields. Findings and limits, study-wide: Shortening that was moderate but significant affected the TCRB CDR3s of Type 1 diabetes patients in all four CD4+ subsets. It was possible that PCR favored shorter templates, equally so in patients and controls.

CD45RO/CCR7/CD25/CD127/CD95/CD27 sorting isolated CD4+ naive, central memory, regulatory and stem cell-like memory cells. Expressed TCRB transcripts were sequenced, since all the RNA that had been isolated was reverse transcribed. Average reads for naive, central memory and regulatory T cell samples were roughly 3.4 million. Clones were read by immunoSEQ multiplex PCR, and TCRdb kept only the in-frame ones, dropping some. The top ten hold 0.015% of the sample, which has around 310,000 clones, approximately 13% seen once. Germline loops: CDR1 MNHEY, CDR2 SMNVEV (reference sequence). Deletions cut 1 base from V and 8 bases from J, with 14 bases between. The CDR3 runs to 14 residues. This clone was recorded a few times. Its target is not known.

The V call is TRBV27, the J call TRBJ2-5; D is possibly TRBD2 (6 bases). The sequence was collected from a woman aged 18 to 35 with type 1 diabetes. The specimen was naive CD4+ T cells from blood. Here the CDR3 reads CASSLWVEGSTQYF. The CDR3 nucleotides are TGTGCCAGCAGTTTATGGGTGGAGGGTAGTACCCAGTACTTC.